This T cell receptor (beta chain) is drawn from a study of blood T cell repertoires in COVID-19. Looking at the study overall: Acute-phase and convalescent COVID-19 samples originated in the United States, Italy and Spain. The analysed material was cDNA or gDNA that came from T cells, B-cell-depleted T cells, or PBMCs.

This clone was counted a single time. In the original workflow: Amplifying reference gene primers gave estimates of nucleated cell counts. The protocol was immunoSEQ multiplex PCR, while the TCRdb copy is restricted to in-frame clones and leaves out a portion. The DNA was the basis for D and trimming; V, J and clone size are from that table. The sample carries over 120,000 clones, over 80% recorded once. The length of the CDR3 is 15 residues. V was clipped by 10 bases and J by 0 bases, with 13 bases between them. Germline lookup yields CDR1 LNHDA and CDR2 SQIVND (reference sequence). This receptor was obtained from a woman aged 45-59 years with acute or convalescent COVID-19. Sequencing input: peripheral blood. The chain carries TRBV19 and TRBJ1-6, with D perhaps matching TRBD1 (6 bases). This CDR3 reads CATKDRSSYNSPLHF. The CDR3 DNA reads as TGTGCCACCAAGGACAGAAGCTCCTATAATTCACCCCTCCACTTT.